This TCR beta chain was identified during a study of neurological immune-mediated disorders. Whole-study results and caveats: One related-CDR3 cluster, which may be a signature, held the repertoires of 18 of 34 multiple sclerosis patients after phylogenetic grouping. HTLV-1-associated myelopathy ranked highest for TCR clonal expansion and multiple sclerosis lowest, beneath healthy controls.

The cDNA came from 5'RACE, which used 10-nucleotide random UMIs. TCRdb used MiXCR to reprocess the 5' RACE reads, holding one entry per CDR3 protein. This table holds roughly 50,000 distinct CDR3 sequences, 4% to 5.5% found once. Trimming took 7 bases from V and 6 from J, leaving 19 bases between them. The CDR3 spans 15 residues. Germline values: CDR1 DFQATT, CDR2 SNEGSKA (reference sequence). Where libraries were unsorted, they were derived from 2 million PBMCs stored at -80 degrees C. This clonotype was recorded a few times. The antigen remains unidentified. The sequencing input was PBMCs. The receptor's source is a woman aged 60 to 75 with multiple sclerosis. The genes are TRBV20-1 and TRBJ1-6, with a tentative D call TRBD1 (5 bases). The chain's CDR3 is CSGFRGLGGNSPLHF. CDR3 DNA: TGCAGTGGCTTTAGGGGACTGGGCGGTAATTCACCCCTCCACTTT.